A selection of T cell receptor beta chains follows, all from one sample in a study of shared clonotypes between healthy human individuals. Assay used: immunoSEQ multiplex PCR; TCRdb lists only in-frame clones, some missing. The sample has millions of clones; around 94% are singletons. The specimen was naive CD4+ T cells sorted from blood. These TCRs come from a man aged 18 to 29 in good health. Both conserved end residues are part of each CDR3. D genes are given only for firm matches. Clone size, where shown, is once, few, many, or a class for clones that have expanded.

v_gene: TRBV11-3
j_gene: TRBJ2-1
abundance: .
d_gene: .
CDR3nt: TGTGCCAGCAGCCTCACCGGCAATGAGCAGTTCTTC
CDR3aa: CASSLTGNEQFF

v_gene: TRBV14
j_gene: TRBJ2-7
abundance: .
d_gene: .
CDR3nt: TGTGCCAGCAGCCAAGAGAGGGCTAGCCAGCAGTACTTC
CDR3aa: CASSQERASQQYF

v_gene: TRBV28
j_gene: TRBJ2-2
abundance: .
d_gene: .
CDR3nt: TGTGCCAGCAGTTTACGTCAGGGGACCGGGGAGCTGTTTTTT
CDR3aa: CASSLRQGTGELFF

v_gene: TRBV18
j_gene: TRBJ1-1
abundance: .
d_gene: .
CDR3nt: TGTGCCAGCTCACCGGCCCAGGGTGGGAGGAACACTGAAGCTTTCTTT
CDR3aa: CASSPAQGGRNTEAFF

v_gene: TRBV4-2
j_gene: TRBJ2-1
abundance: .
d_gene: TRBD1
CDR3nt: TGTGCCAGCAGCCGGCAGGGGACAGGGTGGTCCTACAATGAGCAGTTCTTC
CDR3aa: CASSRQGTGWSYNEQFF

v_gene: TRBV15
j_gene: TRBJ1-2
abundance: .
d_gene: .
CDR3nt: TGTGCCACCAGCAGAGATGGGAAGCTAATCTATGGCTACACCTTC
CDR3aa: CATSRDGKLIYGYTF

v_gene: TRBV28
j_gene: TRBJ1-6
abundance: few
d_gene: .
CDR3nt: TGTGCCAGCAGTTTTGGAGGTAATTCACCCCTCCACTTT
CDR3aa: CASSFGGNSPLHF

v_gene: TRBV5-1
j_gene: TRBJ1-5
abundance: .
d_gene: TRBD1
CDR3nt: TGCGCCAGCAGCTGGGGCCCCGGGACAGAGAATCAGCCCCAGCATTTT
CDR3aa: CASSWGPGTENQPQHF

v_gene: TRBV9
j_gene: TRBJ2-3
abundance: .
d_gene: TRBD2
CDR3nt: TGTGCCAGCAGCAGTCGAGCGGGAGATCTCACAGATACGCAGTATTTT
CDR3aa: CASSSRAGDLTDTQYF

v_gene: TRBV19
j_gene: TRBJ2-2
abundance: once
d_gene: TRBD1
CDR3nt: TGTGCCAGTAGTACCCTCACAGGGGGCACCGGGGAGCTGTTTTTT
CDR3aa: CASSTLTGGTGELFF

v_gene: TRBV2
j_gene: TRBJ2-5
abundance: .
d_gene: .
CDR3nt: TGTGCCAGGGGGGCACTCCGTGGTGCCCAGTACTTC
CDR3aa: CARGALRGAQYF

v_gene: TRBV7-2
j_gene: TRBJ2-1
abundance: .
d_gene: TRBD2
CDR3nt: TGTGCCAGCAGCTTAGGTCTAGCGGGAGGGAACAATGAGCAGTTCTTC
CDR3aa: CASSLGLAGGNNEQFF

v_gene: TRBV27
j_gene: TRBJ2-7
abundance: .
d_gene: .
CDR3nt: TGTGCCAGCAGAGACTTCGCTACGAGGCAGTACTTC
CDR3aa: CASRDFATRQYF

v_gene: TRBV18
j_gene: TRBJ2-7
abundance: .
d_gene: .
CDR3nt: TGTGCCAGCTCACCATCACACGCCACGGCATACGAGCAGTACTTC
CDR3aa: CASSPSHATAYEQYF

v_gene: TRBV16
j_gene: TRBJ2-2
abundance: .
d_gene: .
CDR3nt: TGTGCCAGCAGCCCCCATAGGAACACCGGGGAGCTGTTTTTT
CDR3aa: CASSPHRNTGELFF

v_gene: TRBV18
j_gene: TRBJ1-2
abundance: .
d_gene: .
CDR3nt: TGTGCCAGCTCACCAGGGCAGGGGTTTGGCTACACCTTC
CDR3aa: CASSPGQGFGYTF

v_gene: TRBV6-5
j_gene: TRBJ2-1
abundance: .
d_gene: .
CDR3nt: TGTGCCAGCAGTTACTCCGGGGGGCTATCCTACAATGAGCAGTTCTTC
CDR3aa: CASSYSGGLSYNEQFF